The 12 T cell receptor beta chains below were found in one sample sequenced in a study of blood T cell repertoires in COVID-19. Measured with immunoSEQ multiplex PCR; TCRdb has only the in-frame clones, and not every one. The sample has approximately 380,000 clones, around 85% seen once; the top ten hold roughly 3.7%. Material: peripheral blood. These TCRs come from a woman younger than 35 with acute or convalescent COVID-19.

CDR3 nucleotides: TGTGCCAGCACGAGAACCCGCGTTACCTACGAGCAGTACTTC. This sequence encodes CASTRTRVTYEQYF. The chain combines TRBV6-5 with TRBJ2-7; D remains ambiguous. The ends were cut back, 7 bases at V and 2 bases at J, with 15 bases in the middle. This CDR3 has 14 residues. Germline CDR1 is MNHEY and CDR2 is SVGAGI.

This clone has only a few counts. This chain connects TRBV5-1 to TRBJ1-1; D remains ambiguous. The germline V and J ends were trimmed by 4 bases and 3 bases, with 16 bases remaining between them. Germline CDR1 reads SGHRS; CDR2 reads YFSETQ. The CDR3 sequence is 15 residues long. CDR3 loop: CASSPKSGRDTEAFF. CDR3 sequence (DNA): TGCGCCAGCAGCCCCAAGTCTGGTCGGGACACTGAAGCTTTCTTT.

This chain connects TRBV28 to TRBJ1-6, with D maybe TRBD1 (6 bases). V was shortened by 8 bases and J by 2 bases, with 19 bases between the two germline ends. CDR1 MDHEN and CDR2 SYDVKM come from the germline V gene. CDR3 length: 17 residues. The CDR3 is CASRWGQGEPYNSPLHF. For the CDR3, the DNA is TGTGCCAGCCGCTGGGGGCAGGGTGAACCCTATAATTCACCCCTCCACTTT.

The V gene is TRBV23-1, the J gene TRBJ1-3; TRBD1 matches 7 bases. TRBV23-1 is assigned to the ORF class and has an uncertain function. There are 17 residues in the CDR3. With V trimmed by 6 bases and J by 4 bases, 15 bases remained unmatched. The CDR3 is CASSRGTPDRDGNTIYF. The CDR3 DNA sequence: TGCGCCAGCAGCCGGGGAACGCCCGACAGGGACGGAAACACCATATATTTT.

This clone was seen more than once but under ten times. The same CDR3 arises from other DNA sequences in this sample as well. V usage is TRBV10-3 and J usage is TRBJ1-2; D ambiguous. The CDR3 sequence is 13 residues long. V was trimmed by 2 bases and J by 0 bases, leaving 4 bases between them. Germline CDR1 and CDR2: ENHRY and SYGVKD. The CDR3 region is CAISEAANYGYTF. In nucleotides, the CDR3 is TGTGCCATCAGTGAGGCGGCTAACTATGGCTACACCTTC.

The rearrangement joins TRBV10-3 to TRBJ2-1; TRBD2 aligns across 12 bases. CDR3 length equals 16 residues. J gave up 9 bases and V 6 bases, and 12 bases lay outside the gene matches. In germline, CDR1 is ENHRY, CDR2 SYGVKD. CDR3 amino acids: CAIRADLAGGTLEQFF. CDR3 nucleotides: TGTGCCATCAGAGCGGATCTAGCGGGGGGGACACTTGAGCAGTTCTTC.

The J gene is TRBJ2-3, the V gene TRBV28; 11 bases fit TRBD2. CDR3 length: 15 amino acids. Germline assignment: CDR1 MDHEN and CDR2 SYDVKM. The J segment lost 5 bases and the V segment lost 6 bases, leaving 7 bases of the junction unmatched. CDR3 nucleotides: TGTGCCAGCAGCGTACTAGCGGGAGCTAAAGATACGCAGTATTTT. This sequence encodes CASSVLAGAKDTQYF.

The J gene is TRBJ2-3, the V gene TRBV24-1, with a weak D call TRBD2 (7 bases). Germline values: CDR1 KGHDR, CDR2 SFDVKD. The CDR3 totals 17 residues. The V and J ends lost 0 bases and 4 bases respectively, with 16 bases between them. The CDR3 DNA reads TGTGCCACCAGTGATTTGGGAAGGGGGAGGGCCGCAGATACGCAGTATTTT. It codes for CATSDLGRGRAADTQYF.

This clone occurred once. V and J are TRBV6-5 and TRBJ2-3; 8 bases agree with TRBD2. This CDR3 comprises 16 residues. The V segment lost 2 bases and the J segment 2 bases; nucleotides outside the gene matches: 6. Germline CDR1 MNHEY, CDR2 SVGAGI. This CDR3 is CASSYGGSGVTDTQYF. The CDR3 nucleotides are TGTGCCAGCAGTTACGGGGGTAGCGGGGTCACAGATACGCAGTATTTT.

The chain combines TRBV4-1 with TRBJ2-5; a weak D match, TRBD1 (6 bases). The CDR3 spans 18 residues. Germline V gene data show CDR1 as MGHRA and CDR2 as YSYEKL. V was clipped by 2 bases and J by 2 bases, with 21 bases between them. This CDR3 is CASSQTPSMGAKQETQYF. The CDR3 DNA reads TGCGCCAGCAGCCAAACACCGAGTATGGGGGCGAAACAAGAGACCCAGTACTTC.

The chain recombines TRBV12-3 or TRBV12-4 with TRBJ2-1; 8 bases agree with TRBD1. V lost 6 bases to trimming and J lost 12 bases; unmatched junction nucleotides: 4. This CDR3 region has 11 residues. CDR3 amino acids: CASSPDRGQFF. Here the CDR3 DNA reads TGTGCCAGCAGCCCTGACAGGGGGCAGTTCTTC.

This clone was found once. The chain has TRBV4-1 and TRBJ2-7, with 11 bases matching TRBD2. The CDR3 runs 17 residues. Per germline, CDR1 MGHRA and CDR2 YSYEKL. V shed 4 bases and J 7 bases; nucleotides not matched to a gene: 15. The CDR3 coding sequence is TGCGCCAGCAGCCTCACCTCAGGGGGACTAGCGGCCCTTGAGCAGTACTTC. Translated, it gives CASSLTSGGLAALEQYF.